The clone carrying this T cell receptor (beta chain) has only a few counts. Its antigen is unknown. Germline assignment: CDR1 DFQATT and CDR2 SNEGSKA (reference sequence). Trimming stripped 0 bases from V and 6 bases from J, with 14 bases between. CDR3 length equals 14 residues. This sample was included in a study of T-cell memory formation after mild COVID-19. At the level of the study: For the most part, TCR clusters were specific to one donor.

Barcoded TCR alpha and TCR beta cDNA libraries with UMIs came from 5'RACE using constant-segment primers. MiXCR, applied by TCRdb to the 5' RACE reads, yields one record per CDR3 protein. The sample lists approximately 290,000 distinct CDR3 sequences, under 8.5% occurring once. Study-level results: Of the contracting clones, CD4+ ones lay mainly in CM and EM, and CD8+ ones in EMRA. Second-wave clones peaking on day 37 lacked confirmed SARS-CoV-2 specificity.

The receptor was isolated from a man aged 18 to 30 who had mild COVID-19 (a few samples of this study predate the infection). Cell type and time point are not known. Sequencing input: PBMCs or a T cell subset sorted from them (not recorded which). The chain joins TRBV20-1 to TRBJ1-1, with D unclear. CDR3 nucleotide sequence: TGCAGTGCTAGAGATCGTTTCGGTTTCTCTGAAGCTTTCTTT. Translating gives CSARDRFGFSEAFF.